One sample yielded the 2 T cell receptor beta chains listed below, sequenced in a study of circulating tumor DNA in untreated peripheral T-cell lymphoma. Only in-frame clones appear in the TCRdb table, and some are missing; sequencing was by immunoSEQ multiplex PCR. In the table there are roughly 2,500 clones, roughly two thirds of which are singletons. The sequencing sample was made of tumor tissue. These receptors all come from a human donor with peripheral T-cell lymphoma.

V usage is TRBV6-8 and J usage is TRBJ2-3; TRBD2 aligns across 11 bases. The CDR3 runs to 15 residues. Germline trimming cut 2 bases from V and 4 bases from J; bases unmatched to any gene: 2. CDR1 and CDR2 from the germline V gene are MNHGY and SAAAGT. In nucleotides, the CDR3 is TGTGCCAGCAGTTACGGGACTAGCGGCCCAGATACGCAGTATTTT. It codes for CASSYGTSGPDTQYF.

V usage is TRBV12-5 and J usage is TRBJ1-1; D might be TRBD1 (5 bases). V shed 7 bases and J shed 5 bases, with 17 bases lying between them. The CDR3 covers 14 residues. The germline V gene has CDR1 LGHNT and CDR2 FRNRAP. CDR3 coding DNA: TGTGCTAGTGCTCCACGGGGGTCAGGGACTGAAGCTTTCTTT. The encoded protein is CASAPRGSGTEAFF.